What follows are 9 T cell receptor beta chains derived from one specimen sequenced in a study of shared clonotypes between healthy human individuals. Using immunoSEQ multiplex PCR, the repertoire was profiled, and TCRdb retains in-frame clones only, with some absent. The sample contains some 700,000 clones, roughly 91% of which appear only once. The specimen sequenced was memory CD8+ T cells from PBMCs. Stated subset: CD45RO+ cells pooled with CCR7-negative TemRA cells. The receptors here all came from a man aged 18 to 30 in good health. Some clones in this sample may be carry-over from other donors' samples.

The chain employs TRBV19 and TRBJ2-2; D unclear. The CDR3 spans 13 residues. Germline loops: CDR1 LNHDA, CDR2 SQIVND (reference sequence). Trimming removed 8 bases from V and 4 bases from J, with 11 bases in between. The chain's CDR3 is CASCPVGTGELFF. The CDR3 nucleotides are TGTGCCAGTTGTCCGGTGGGCACCGGGGAGCTGTTTTTT.

The V call is TRBV28, the J call TRBJ2-7; TRBD1 agrees at 9 bases. Germline V gene sequence: CDR1 MDHEN, CDR2 SYDVKM. This CDR3 is built from 14 residues. V dropped 6 bases and J dropped 4; count of bases not matched to a gene: 7. The CDR3 spells CASRKRDREYEQYF. The CDR3 DNA is TGTGCCAGCAGGAAACGGGACAGGGAATACGAGCAGTACTTC.

A single count supports this clone. The rearrangement links TRBV7-2 to TRBJ2-7; D is unclear. This CDR3 has 15 residues. With 1 base removed from V and 2 bases from J, the gap between germline ends came to 12 bases. Germline values: CDR1 SGHTA, CDR2 FQGNSA. For the CDR3, the DNA is TGTGCCAGCAGCTTAGAGGCTAGGTCGGCCTACGAGCAGTACTTC. Translation: CASSLEARSAYEQYF. The complete variable domain, with remaining parts taken from reference TRBV7-2 and TRBJ2-7, reads GAGVSQSPSNKVTEKGKDVELRCDPISGHTALYWYRQSLGQGLEFLIYFQGNSAPDKSGLPSDRFSAERTGGSVSTLTIQRTQQEDSAVYLCASSLEARSAYEQYFGPGTRLTVT.

V gene TRBV28 combines with J gene TRBJ2-3; no definite D call. Germline assignment: CDR1 MDHEN and CDR2 SYDVKM. V was cut by 7 bases and J by 3 bases, with 17 bases left in between. This CDR3 is 15 amino acids long. CDR3 loop: CASTTSLVSTDTQYF. Here the CDR3 DNA reads TGTGCCAGCACCACTTCCCTGGTGTCGACAGATACGCAGTATTTT.

V usage is TRBV9 and J usage is TRBJ2-3; D remains unclear. The CDR3 spans 15 residues. The germline V and J ends were trimmed by 3 bases and 0 bases, with 11 bases remaining between them. Looked up from germline, CDR1 is SGDLS and CDR2 is YYNGEE. CDR3 sequence reads: CASSGGLFSTDTQYF. CDR3 DNA sequence: TGTGCCAGCAGCGGTGGCCTGTTCAGCACAGATACGCAGTATTTT.

The chain links TRBV9 to TRBJ1-3; 8 positions agree with TRBD1. Trimming at V came to 0 bases and at J to 4 bases, leaving 9 bases not matched to a gene. This CDR3 spans 17 amino acids. In germline, CDR1 is SGDLS, CDR2 YYNGEE. The CDR3 protein is CASSVALDRAAGNTIYF. In DNA, the CDR3 is TGTGCCAGCAGCGTAGCCCTGGACAGGGCAGCAGGAAACACCATATATTTT.

V usage is TRBV4-1 and J usage is TRBJ2-3; D remains unclear. CDR3 size: 15 residues. V was trimmed by 0 bases and J by 2 bases, leaving 9 bases between them. Germline V gives CDR1 MGHRA, CDR2 YSYEKL. Written as DNA, the CDR3 is TGCGCCAGCAGCCAAGAGGAGACCTACACAGATACGCAGTATTTT. Amino acids: CASSQEETYTDTQYF.

J is TRBJ1-3 and V is TRBV28; TRBD1 matches 9 bases. Germline CDR1 MDHEN, CDR2 SYDVKM. CDR3 length: 16 residues. Unmatched junction bases numbered 14, after V lost 6 bases and J lost 8 bases. The CDR3 DNA follows: TGTGCCAGCAGCTCCGGACCGTGGACAGGGGCGGACACCATATATTTT. As protein: CASSSGPWTGADTIYF.

The chain employs TRBV5-1 and TRBJ2-7; D call uncertain. Germline assignment: CDR1 SGHRS and CDR2 YFSETQ. Trimming removed 4 bases from V and 6 bases from J, with 20 bases in between. This CDR3 comprises 15 residues. CDR3 region: CASSPATVSALEQYF. The CDR3 DNA is TGCGCCAGCAGCCCGGCCACAGTCAGCGCTCTCGAGCAGTACTTC.